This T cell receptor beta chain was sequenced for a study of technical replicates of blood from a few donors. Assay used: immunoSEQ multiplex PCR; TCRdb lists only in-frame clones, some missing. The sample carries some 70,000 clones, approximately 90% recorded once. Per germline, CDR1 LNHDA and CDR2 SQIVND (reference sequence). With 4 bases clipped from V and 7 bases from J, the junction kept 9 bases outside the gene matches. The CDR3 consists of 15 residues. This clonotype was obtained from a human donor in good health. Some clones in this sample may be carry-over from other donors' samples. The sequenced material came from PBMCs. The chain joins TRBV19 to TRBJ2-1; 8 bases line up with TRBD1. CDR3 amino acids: CASSTITGGRNEQFF. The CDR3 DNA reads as TGTGCCAGTAGTACTATAACAGGGGGGAGGAATGAGCAGTTCTTC.